This TCR beta chain originates from a study of tumor-infiltrating lymphocytes in localized non-small cell lung cancer. Across the study: Patients included smokers and never-smokers with various histologies, some sampled after neoadjuvant chemotherapy. From each patient, both tumor and uninvolved lung, non-adjacent to tumor, were sampled.

Losses at the gene ends were 0 bases for V and 0 bases for J; bases not matched to a gene: 8. The CDR3 extends over 17 amino acids. Per germline, CDR1 SGHRS and CDR2 YFSETQ. Libraries were prepared by immunoSEQ multiplex PCR; TCRdb keeps only in-frame clonotypes and omits some of them. Altogether 9,500 to 10,000 clones are present, 60% to 80% being singletons, with the ten largest covering about 20%. Note on this clone: The target antigen is unknown.

Study-level findings and limits: Technical variation could not be separated from intratumor heterogeneity here. Immunotypes IM1 and IM2 had similar TCR-derived T-cell fractions.

The receptor was derived from a human donor with non-small cell lung cancer. The genes are TRBV5-1 and TRBJ1-1; TRBD1 matches 7 bases. The material sequenced was lung tumor tissue. The CDR3 is CASSLAATGHLNTEAFF. The CDR3 DNA reads as TGCGCCAGCAGCTTGGCGGCGACAGGGCATTTGAACACTGAAGCTTTCTTT.